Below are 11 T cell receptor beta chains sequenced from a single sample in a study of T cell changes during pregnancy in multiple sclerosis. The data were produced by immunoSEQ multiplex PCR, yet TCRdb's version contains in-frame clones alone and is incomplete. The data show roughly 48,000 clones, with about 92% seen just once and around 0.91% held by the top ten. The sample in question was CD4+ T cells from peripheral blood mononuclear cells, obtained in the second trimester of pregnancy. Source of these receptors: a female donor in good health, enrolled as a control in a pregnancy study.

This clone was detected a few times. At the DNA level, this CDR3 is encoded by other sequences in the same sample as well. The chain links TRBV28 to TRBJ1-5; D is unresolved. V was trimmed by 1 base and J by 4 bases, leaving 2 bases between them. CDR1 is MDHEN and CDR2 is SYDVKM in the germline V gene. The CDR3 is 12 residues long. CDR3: CASSLLNQPQHF. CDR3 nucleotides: TGTGCCAGCAGTTTATTAAATCAGCCCCAGCATTTT.

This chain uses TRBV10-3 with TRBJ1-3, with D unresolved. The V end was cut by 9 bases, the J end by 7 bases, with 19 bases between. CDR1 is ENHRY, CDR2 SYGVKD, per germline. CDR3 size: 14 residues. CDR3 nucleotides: TGTGCCATGAAGGAGGCCGATGCAGCTAACACCATATATTTT. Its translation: CAMKEADAANTIYF.

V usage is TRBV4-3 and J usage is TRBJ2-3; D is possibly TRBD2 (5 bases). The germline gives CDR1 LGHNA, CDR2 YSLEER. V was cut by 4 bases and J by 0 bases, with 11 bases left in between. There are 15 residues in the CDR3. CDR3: CASSPNGGSTDTQYF. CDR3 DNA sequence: TGCGCCAGCAGCCCAAACGGAGGAAGCACAGATACGCAGTATTTT.

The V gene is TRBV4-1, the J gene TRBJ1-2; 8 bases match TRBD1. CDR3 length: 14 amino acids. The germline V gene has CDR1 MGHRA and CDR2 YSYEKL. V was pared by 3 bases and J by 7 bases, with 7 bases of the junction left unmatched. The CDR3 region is CASSHVGQVVGYTF. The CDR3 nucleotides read TGCGCCAGCAGCCACGTGGGACAGGTCGTTGGCTACACCTTC.

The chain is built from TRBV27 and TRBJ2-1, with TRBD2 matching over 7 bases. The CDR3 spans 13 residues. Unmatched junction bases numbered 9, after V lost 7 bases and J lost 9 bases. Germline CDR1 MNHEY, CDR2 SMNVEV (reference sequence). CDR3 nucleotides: TGTGCCAGCACCCGGGGGGTGTTGGCTGAGCAGTTCTTC. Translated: CASTRGVLAEQFF.

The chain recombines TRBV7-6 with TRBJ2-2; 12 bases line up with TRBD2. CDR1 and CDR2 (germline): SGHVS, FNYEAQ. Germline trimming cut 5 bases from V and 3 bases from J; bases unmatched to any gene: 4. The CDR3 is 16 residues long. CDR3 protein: CASSPRLAGDTGELFF. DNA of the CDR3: TGTGCCAGCAGCCCTAGACTAGCGGGGGACACCGGGGAGCTGTTTTTT.

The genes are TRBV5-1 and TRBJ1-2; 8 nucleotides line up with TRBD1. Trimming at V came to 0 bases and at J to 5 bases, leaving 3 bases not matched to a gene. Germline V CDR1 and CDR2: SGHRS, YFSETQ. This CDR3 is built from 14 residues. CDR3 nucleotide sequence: TGCGCCAGCAGCTTGGGCGACAGGGGTTATGGCTACACCTTC. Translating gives CASSLGDRGYGYTF.

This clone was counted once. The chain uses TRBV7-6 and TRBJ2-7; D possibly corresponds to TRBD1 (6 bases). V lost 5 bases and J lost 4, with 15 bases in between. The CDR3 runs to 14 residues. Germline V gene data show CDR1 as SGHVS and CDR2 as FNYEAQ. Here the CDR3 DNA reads TGTGCCAGCAGCCGCAAGGCAGGGGCTTACGAGCAGTACTTC. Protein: CASSRKAGAYEQYF.

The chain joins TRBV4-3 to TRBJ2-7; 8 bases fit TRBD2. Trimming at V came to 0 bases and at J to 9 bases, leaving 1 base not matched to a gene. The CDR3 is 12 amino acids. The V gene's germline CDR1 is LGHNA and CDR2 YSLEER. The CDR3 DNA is TGCGCCAGCAGCCAAGACCGGGGGGGGCAGTACTTC. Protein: CASSQDRGGQYF.

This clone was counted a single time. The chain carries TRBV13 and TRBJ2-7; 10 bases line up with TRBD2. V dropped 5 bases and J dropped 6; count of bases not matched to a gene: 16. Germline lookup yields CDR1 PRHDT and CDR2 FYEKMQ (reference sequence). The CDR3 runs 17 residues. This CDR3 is CASSPVGSAGGPVEQYF. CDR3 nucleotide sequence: TGTGCCAGCAGCCCAGTAGGGTCAGCGGGAGGGCCGGTCGAGCAGTACTTC.

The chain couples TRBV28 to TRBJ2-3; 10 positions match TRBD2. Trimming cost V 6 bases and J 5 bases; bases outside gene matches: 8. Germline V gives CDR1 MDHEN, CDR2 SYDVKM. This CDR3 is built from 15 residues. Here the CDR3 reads CASRGTSEFVDTQYF. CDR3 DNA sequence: TGTGCCAGCAGGGGGACTAGCGAGTTCGTAGATACGCAGTATTTT.